This TCR beta chain is from a study of T cells after yellow fever vaccination. The ends were cut back, 6 bases at V and 2 bases at J, with 13 bases in the middle. There are 14 residues in the CDR3. Germline values: CDR1 SGHRS, CDR2 YFSETQ. The authors made TCR cDNA by 5'RACE template switching, adding a universal primer site and UMIs. TCRdb analysed the 5' RACE reads with MiXCR anew, one entry per CDR3 protein. The data hold roughly 340,000 distinct CDR3 sequences, with approximately 3.9% observed a single time. V usage is TRBV5-1 and J usage is TRBJ2-3, with TRBD2 as a possible D gene (6 bases). The specimen was PBMCs, collected 5 days after the yellow fever booster vaccination. This clonotype was obtained from a man between 18 and 29 years old who received the YFV17D yellow fever vaccine. The CDR3 DNA sequence: TGCGCCAGCACCGGCGGGAACCCCACAGATACGCAGTATTTT. It specifies CASTGGNPTDTQYF.